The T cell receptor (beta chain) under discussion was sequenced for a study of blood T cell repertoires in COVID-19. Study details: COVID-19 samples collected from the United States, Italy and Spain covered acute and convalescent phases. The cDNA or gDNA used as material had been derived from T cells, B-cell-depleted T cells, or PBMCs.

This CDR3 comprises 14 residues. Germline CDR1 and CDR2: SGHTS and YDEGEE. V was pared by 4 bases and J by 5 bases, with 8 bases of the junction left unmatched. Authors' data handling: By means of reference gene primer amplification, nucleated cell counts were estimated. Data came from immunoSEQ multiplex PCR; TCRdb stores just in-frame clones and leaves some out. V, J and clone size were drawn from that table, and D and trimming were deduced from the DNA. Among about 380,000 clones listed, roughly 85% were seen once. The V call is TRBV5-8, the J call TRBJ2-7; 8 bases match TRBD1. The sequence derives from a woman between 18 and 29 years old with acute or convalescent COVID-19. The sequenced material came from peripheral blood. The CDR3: CASSPMDRAHEQYF. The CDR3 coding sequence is TGTGCCAGCAGCCCTATGGACAGGGCCCACGAGCAGTACTTC.